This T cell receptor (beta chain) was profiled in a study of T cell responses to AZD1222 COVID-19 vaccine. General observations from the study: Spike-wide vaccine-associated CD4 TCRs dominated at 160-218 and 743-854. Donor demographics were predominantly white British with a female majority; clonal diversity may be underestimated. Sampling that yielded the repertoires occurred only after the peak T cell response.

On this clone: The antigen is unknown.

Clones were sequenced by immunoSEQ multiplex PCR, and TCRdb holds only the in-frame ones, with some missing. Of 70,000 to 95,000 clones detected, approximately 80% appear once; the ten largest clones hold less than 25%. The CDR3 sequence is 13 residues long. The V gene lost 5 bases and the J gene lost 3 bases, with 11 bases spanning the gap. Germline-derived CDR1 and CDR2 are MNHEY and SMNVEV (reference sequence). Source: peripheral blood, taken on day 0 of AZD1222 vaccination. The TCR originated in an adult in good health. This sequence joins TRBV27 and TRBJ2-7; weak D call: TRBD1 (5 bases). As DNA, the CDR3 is TGTGCCAGCAGTGGCAGGGTGGGCTACGAGCAGTACTTC. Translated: CASSGRVGYEQYF.